This T cell receptor beta chain was profiled in a study of blood T cell repertoires in COVID-19. Background on the study: Some COVID-19 samples were acute and others convalescent; all came from the United States, Italy and Spain. In each case, the material was cDNA or gDNA derived from T cells, B-cell-depleted T cells, or PBMCs.

This clone was recorded a few times. The V segment lost 1 base and the J segment 8 bases; nucleotides outside the gene matches: 9. The CDR3 contains 16 residues. Germline values: CDR1 LGHDT, CDR2 YNNKEL (reference sequence). In the authors' workflow: Estimated nucleated cell counts came from reference gene primer amplification. Clones were read by immunoSEQ multiplex PCR, and TCRdb kept only the in-frame ones, dropping some. For V, J and clone size, that table is used; D and trimming come from the DNA. The table has over 100,000 clones, 75% to 85% seen once. Material for sequencing was peripheral blood. The gene calls are TRBV3-1 (or the pseudogene TRBV3-2) and TRBJ2-3, with 10 bases lining up with TRBD2. This receptor was obtained from a human donor in a cohort sampled during active COVID-19. The CDR3 DNA sequence: TGTGCCAGCAGCCAAGGGGCTAGCGGGGGTTGGGTTACGCAGTATTTT. Translation: CASSQGASGGWVTQYF.